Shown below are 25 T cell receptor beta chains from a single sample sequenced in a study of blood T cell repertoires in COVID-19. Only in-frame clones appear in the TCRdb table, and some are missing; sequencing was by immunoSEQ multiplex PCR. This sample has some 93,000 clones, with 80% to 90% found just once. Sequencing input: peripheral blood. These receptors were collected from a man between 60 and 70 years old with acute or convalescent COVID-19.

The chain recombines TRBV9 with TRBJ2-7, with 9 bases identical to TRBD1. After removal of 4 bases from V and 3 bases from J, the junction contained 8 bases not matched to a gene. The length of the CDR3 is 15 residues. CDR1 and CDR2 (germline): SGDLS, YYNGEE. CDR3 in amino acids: CASSIDGTGLYEQYF. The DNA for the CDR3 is TGTGCCAGCAGCATCGACGGGACAGGGCTCTACGAGCAGTACTTC.

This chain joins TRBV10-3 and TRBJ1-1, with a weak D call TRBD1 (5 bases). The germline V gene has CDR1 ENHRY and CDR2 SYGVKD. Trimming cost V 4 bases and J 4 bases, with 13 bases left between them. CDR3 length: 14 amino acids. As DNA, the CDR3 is TGTGCCATCAGTGGAAATCAGGGTACCACTGAAGCTTTCTTT. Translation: CAISGNQGTTEAFF.

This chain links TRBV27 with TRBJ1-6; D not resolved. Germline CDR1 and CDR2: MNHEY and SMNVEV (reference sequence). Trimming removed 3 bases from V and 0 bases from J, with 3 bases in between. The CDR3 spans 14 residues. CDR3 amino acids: CASSLSSYNSPLHF. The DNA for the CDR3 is TGTGCCAGCAGTTTGAGCTCCTATAATTCACCCCTCCACTTT.

The CDR3 DNA is TGTGCCAGCAGTGAAGGGACAGGGGGCAGCTATGGCTACACCTTC. It specifies CASSEGTGGSYGYTF. This chain uses TRBV6-1 with TRBJ1-2; TRBD1 matches 11 bases. Germline CDR1 reads MNHNS; CDR2 reads SASEGT. The trim removed 1 base at V and 4 bases at J, leaving 2 bases unmatched. This CDR3 has 15 amino acids.

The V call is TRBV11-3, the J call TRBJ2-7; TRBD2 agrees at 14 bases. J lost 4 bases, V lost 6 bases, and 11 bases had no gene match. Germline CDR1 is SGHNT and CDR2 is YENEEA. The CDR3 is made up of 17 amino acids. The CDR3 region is CASSFSGLAGVKYEQYF. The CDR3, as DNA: TGTGCCAGCAGTTTTTCGGGACTAGCGGGAGTTAAGTACGAGCAGTACTTC.

In DNA, the CDR3 is TGCGCCAGCAGTGCCTCTGGTGGGCGGGGGCCCCTCATTGAGCAGTTCTTC. The encoded protein is CASSASGGRGPLIEQFF. The rearrangement links TRBV23-1 to TRBJ2-1, with D possibly matching TRBD2 (7 bases). TRBV23-1 is an ORF, and what it does is uncertain. Trimming stripped 5 bases from V and 9 bases from J, with 26 bases between. The CDR3 covers 17 residues.

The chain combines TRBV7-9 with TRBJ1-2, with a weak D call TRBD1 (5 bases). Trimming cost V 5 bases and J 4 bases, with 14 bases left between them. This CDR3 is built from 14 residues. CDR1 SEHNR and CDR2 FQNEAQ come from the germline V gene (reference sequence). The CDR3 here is CASSPLQVTYGYTF. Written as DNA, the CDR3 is TGTGCCAGCAGCCCGTTACAGGTTACCTATGGCTACACCTTC.

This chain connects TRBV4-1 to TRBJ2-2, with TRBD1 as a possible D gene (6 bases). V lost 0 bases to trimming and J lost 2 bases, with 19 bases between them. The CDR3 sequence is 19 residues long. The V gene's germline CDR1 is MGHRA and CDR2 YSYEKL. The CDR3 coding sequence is TGCGCCAGCAGCCAAGATGGGTGGGTGATACAGGGTAACACCGGGGAGCTGTTTTTT. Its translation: CASSQDGWVIQGNTGELFF.

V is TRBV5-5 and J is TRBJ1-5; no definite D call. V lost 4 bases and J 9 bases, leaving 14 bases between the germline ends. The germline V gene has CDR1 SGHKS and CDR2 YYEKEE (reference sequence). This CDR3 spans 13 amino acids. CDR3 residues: CASSTSVFAPQHF. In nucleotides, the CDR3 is TGTGCCAGCAGCACGAGCGTTTTCGCGCCCCAGCATTTT.

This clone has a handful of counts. Here the CDR3 reads CASSSFPPGALNNYGYTF. As DNA, the CDR3 is TGCGCCAGCAGCTCTTTCCCGCCAGGGGCGTTGAATAACTATGGCTACACCTTC. The rearrangement joins TRBV5-1 to TRBJ1-2; TRBD1 is a possible D gene (6 bases). The CDR3 consists of 18 residues. V lost 3 bases and J lost 1, with 22 bases in between. Germline V gene lookup returns CDR1 SGHRS and CDR2 YFSETQ.

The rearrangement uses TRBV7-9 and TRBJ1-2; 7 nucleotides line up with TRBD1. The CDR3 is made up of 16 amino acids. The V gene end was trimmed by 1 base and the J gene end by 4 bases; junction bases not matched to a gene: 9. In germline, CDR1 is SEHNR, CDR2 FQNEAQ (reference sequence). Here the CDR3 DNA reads TGTGCCAGCAGCTTAGTCTTCGACAGGGACATCTATGGCTACACCTTC. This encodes CASSLVFDRDIYGYTF.

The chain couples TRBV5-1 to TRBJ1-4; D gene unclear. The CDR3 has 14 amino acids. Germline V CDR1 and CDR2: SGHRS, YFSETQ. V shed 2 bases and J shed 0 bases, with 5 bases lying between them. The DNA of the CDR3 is TGCGCCAGCAGCTTATCATCAACTAATGAAAAACTGTTTTTT. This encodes CASSLSSTNEKLFF.

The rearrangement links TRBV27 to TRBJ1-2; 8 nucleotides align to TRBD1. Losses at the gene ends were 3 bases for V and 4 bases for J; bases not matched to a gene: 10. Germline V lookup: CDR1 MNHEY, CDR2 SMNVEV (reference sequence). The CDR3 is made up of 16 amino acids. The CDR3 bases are TGTGCCAGCAGTTTGGACACCAGGGGGCGCTTCTATGGCTACACCTTC. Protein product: CASSLDTRGRFYGYTF.

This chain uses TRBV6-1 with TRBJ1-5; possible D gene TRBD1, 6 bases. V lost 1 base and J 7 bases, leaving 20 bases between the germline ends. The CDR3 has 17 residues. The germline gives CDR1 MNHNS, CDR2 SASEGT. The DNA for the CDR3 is TGTGCCAGCAGTGAAGACACTAGACGACAGGTGGGGCAGCCCCAGCATTTT. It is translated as CASSEDTRRQVGQPQHF.

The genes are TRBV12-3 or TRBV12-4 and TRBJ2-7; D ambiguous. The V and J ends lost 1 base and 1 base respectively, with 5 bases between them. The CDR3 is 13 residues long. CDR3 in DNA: TGTGCCAGCAGTTTAGGGCAGTCCTACGAGCAGTACTTC. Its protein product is CASSLGQSYEQYF.

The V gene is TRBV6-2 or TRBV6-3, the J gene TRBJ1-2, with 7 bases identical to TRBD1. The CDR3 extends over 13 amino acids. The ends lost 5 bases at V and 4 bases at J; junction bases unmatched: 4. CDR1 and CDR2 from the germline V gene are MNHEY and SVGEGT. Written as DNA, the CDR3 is TGTGCCAGCAGTCCCCGGGACAGCTATGGCTACACCTTC. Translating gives CASSPRDSYGYTF.

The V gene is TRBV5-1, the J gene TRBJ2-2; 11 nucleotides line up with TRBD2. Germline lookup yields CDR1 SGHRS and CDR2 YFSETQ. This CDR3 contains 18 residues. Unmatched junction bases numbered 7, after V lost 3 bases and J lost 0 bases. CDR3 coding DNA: TGCGCCAGCAGCTCAGGGACTAGCGGAGGGGCGAACACCGGGGAGCTGTTTTTT. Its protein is CASSSGTSGGANTGELFF.

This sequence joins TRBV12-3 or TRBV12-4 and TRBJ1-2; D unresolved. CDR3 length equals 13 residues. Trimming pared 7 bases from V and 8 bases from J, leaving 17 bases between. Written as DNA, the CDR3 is TGTGCCAGCAACCCCATCGGGTCGGGAGGCTACACCTTC. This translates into CASNPIGSGGYTF.

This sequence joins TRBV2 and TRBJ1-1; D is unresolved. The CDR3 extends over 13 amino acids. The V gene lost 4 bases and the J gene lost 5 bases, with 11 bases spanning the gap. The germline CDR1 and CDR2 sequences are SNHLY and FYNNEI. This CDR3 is CASSGGMRTEAFF. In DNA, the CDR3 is TGTGCCAGCAGTGGTGGCATGAGGACTGAAGCTTTCTTT.

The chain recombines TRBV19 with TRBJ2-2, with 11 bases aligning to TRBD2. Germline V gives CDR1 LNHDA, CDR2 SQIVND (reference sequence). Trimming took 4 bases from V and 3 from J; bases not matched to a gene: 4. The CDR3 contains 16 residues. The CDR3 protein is CASSTTSGSYTGELFF. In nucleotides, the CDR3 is TGTGCCAGTAGTACTACTAGCGGGAGTTACACCGGGGAGCTGTTTTTT.

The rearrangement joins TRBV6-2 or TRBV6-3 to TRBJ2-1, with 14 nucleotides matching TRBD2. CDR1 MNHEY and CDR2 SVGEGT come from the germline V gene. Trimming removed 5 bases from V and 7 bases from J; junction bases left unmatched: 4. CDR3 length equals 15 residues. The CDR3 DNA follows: TGTGCCAGCAGTCAACGGACTAGCGGGGGGAATGAGCAGTTCTTC. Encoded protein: CASSQRTSGGNEQFF.

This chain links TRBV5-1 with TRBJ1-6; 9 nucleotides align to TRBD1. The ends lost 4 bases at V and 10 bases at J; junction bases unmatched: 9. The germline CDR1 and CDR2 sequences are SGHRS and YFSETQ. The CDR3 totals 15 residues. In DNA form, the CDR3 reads TGCGCCAGCAGCCTGGCCGGGACAGGGTACTCACCCCTCCACTTT. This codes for CASSLAGTGYSPLHF.

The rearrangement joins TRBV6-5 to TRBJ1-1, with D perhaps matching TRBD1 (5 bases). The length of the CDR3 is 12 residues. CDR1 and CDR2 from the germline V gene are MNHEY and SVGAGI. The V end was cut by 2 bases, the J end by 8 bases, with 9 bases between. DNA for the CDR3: TGTGCCAGCAGTTACGCAGGGTCCGAAGCTTTCTTT. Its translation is CASSYAGSEAFF.

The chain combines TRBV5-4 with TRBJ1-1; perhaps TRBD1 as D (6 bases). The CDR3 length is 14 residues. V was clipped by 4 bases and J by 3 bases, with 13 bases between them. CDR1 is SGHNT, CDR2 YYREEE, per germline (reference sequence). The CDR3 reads CASSENRDHTEAFF. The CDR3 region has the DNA TGTGCCAGCAGCGAAAACAGGGATCACACTGAAGCTTTCTTT.

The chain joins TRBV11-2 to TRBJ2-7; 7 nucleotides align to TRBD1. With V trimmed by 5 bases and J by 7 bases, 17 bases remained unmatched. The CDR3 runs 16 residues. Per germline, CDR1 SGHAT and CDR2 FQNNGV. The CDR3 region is CASSLKPGQSPLEQYF. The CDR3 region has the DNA TGTGCCAGCAGCCTCAAACCGGGACAGTCTCCTTTGGAGCAGTACTTC.